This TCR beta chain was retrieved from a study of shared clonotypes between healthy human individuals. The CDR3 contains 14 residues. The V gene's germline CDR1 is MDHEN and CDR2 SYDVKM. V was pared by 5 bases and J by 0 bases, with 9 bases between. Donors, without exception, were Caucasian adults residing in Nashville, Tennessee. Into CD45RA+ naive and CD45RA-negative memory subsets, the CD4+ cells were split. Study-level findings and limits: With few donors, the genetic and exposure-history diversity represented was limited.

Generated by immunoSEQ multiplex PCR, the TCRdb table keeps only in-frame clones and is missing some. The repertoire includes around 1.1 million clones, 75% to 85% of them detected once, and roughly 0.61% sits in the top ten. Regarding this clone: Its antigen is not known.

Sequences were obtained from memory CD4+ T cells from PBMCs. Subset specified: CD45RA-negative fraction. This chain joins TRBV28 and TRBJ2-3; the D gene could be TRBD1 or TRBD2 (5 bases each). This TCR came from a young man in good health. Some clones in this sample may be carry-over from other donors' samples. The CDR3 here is CASSPRESTDTQYF. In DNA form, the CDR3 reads TGTGCCAGCAGTCCCAGGGAGAGCACAGATACGCAGTATTTT.